One sample yielded the 26 T cell receptor beta chains listed below, sequenced in a study of PD-1 blockade in mismatch repair-deficient tumors. Profiling relied on immunoSEQ multiplex PCR, and the TCRdb table lists in-frame clones only, not all of them. This sample yields about 130,000 clones, of which approximately 91% are seen a single time; 12% belongs to the top ten. Sample: peripheral blood, taken approximately 69 weeks after starting pembrolizumab. These receptor sequences come from an adult with mismatch repair-deficient cancer.

This sequence joins TRBV6-6 and TRBJ2-5; the D is unclear. Germline-derived CDR1 and CDR2 are MNHNY and SVGAGI (reference sequence). V lost 5 bases to trimming and J lost 5 bases, with 12 bases between them. There are 13 residues in the CDR3. CDR3 coding DNA: TGTGCCAGCAGTACCGGGCCCCCGGAGACCCAGTACTTC. Its translation is CASSTGPPETQYF.

The rearrangement joins TRBV6-5 to TRBJ2-1, with TRBD2 matching over 9 bases. The CDR3 is made up of 16 amino acids. The junction had 3 bases not matched to a gene; V was cut back by 0 bases and J by 3 bases. CDR1 MNHEY and CDR2 SVGAGI come from the germline V gene. The CDR3 loop is CASSYSRSGGYNEQFF. DNA of the CDR3: TGTGCCAGCAGTTACTCGCGTAGCGGGGGCTACAATGAGCAGTTCTTC.

The chain recombines TRBV27 with TRBJ1-1, with D possibly matching TRBD1 (5 bases). Trimming pared 6 bases from V and 5 bases from J, leaving 10 bases between. Germline V lookup: CDR1 MNHEY, CDR2 SMNVEV (reference sequence). This CDR3 comprises 12 residues. CDR3 DNA sequence: TGTGCCAGCAGCCAGGGTCTTACTGAAGCTTTCTTT. The encoded protein is CASSQGLTEAFF.

This clone occurred once. The genes are TRBV29-1 and TRBJ1-1; TRBD1 matches at 8 bases. From germline, CDR1 is SQVTM and CDR2 ANQGSEA. The CDR3 runs to 12 residues. The J segment lost 5 bases and the V segment lost 5 bases, leaving 4 bases of the junction unmatched. CDR3 coding DNA: TGCAGCGTTCTGAGACAGGGGACTGAAGCTTTCTTT. It is translated as CSVLRQGTEAFF. Together with reference TRBV29-1 and TRBJ1-1, the CDR3 gives the full variable domain: SAVISQKPSRDICQRGTSLTIQCQVDSQVTMMFWYRQQPGQSLTLIATANQGSEATYESGFVIDKFPISRPNLTFSTLTVSNMSPEDSSIYLCSVLRQGTEAFFGQGTRLTVV.

This clone was seen once. The chain combines TRBV11-2 with TRBJ2-7, with D possibly being TRBD1 (7 bases). Germline CDR1 and CDR2: SGHAT and FQNNGV. Trimming left V 3 bases short and J 2 bases short, with 26 bases between. The CDR3 is made up of 19 amino acids. Here the CDR3 reads CASSFRDKGQPGTPYEQYF. In DNA form, the CDR3 reads TGTGCCAGCAGCTTTAGGGACAAGGGACAGCCTGGGACTCCCTACGAGCAGTACTTC.

The J gene is TRBJ1-3, the V gene TRBV14; no clear D gene. V lost 1 base to trimming and J lost 0 bases, with 13 bases between them. CDR3 length equals 17 residues. The V gene's germline CDR1 is SGHDN and CDR2 FVKESK. CDR3 DNA sequence: TGTGCCAGCAGCCAAGTTGGTCGGTTATACTCTGGAAACACCATATATTTT. This encodes CASSQVGRLYSGNTIYF.

The chain uses TRBV5-1 and TRBJ1-1; no clear D. The germline V and J ends were trimmed by 1 base and 1 base, with 8 bases remaining between them. CDR3 length equals 14 residues. Germline lookup yields CDR1 SGHRS and CDR2 YFSETQ. The CDR3: CASSLRAGNTEAFF. Written as DNA, the CDR3 is TGCGCCAGCAGCTTGAGGGCAGGGAACACTGAAGCTTTCTTT.

The J gene is TRBJ1-1, the V gene TRBV6-5; 8 nucleotides match TRBD1. The CDR3 has 16 amino acids. With 2 bases clipped from V and 0 bases from J, the junction kept 5 bases outside the gene matches. Looked up from germline, CDR1 is MNHEY and CDR2 is SVGAGI. CDR3 nucleotide sequence: TGTGCCAGCAGTTACGGACAGGGTGAGATGAACACTGAAGCTTTCTTT. Translating gives CASSYGQGEMNTEAFF.

V usage is TRBV28 and J usage is TRBJ2-5; 9 nucleotides align to TRBD1. The CDR3 spans 14 residues. The V gene end was trimmed by 5 bases and the J gene end by 11 bases; junction bases not matched to a gene: 12. Germline-derived CDR1 and CDR2 are MDHEN and SYDVKM. DNA for the CDR3: TGTGCCAGCAGTCCACAGGGGGCCTTCTGGGAGCAGTACTTC. Translated, it gives CASSPQGAFWEQYF. Using reference TRBV28 and TRBJ2-5 for the parts outside the CDR3, the full variable domain is DVKVTQSSRYLVKRTGEKVFLECVQDMDHENMFWYRQDPGLGLRLIYFSYDVKMKEKGDIPEGYSVSREKKERFSLILESASTNQTSMYLCASSPQGAFWEQYFGPGTRLLVL.

This clone was counted a single time. The chain combines TRBV11-2 with TRBJ2-3; D is possibly TRBD2 (6 bases). The CDR3 consists of 16 residues. CDR1 and CDR2 from the germline V gene are SGHAT and FQNNGV. V lost 1 base and J 3 bases, leaving 14 bases between the germline ends. The CDR3: CASSLVPAGPTDTQYF. In DNA, the CDR3 is TGTGCCAGCAGCTTAGTTCCAGCGGGCCCAACAGATACGCAGTATTTT.

The chain couples TRBV5-6 to TRBJ1-3, with D perhaps matching TRBD1 (6 bases). The V end was cut by 5 bases, the J end by 0 bases, with 9 bases between. CDR3 length equals 14 residues. Germline lookup yields CDR1 SGHDT and CDR2 YYEEEE. Written as DNA, the CDR3 is TGTGCCAGCAGTTTAGGGGGCTCTGGAAACACCATATATTTT. It specifies CASSLGGSGNTIYF.

The V and J genes are TRBV29-1 and TRBJ2-1, with a weak D call TRBD1 (5 bases). V lost 4 bases and J 6 bases, leaving 10 bases between the germline ends. Germline lookup yields CDR1 SQVTM and CDR2 ANQGSEA. This CDR3 is built from 12 residues. The CDR3 here is CSVVPRVNEQFF. DNA of the CDR3: TGCAGCGTTGTTCCCAGGGTCAATGAGCAGTTCTTC.

This chain joins TRBV29-1 and TRBJ2-5; 16 bases match TRBD2. The germline V gene has CDR1 SQVTM and CDR2 ANQGSEA. J was trimmed by 0 bases and V by 4 bases; bases with no gene match: 2. This CDR3 is built from 16 residues. The CDR3 protein is CSVGGLAGGYQETQYF. The CDR3 bases are TGCAGCGTTGGGGGACTAGCGGGAGGGTACCAAGAGACCCAGTACTTC.

The chain's CDR3 is CASSLWKEFEAFF. DNA of the CDR3: TGTGCCAGCAGTTTATGGAAGGAGTTCGAAGCTTTCTTT. V gene TRBV28 combines with J gene TRBJ1-1; D gene uncertain. From germline, CDR1 is MDHEN and CDR2 SYDVKM. This CDR3 has 13 residues. The germline V and J ends were trimmed by 0 bases and 8 bases, with 10 bases remaining between them.

This rearrangement joins TRBV4-1 to TRBJ1-4, with 9 bases identical to TRBD1. V was pared by 2 bases and J by 6 bases, with 7 bases of the junction left unmatched. In germline, CDR1 is MGHRA, CDR2 YSYEKL. The CDR3 totals 16 residues. The CDR3: CASSQRQGVKDEKLFF. The CDR3 DNA reads as TGCGCCAGCAGCCAAAGACAGGGGGTGAAGGATGAAAAACTGTTTTTT.

This rearrangement joins TRBV27 to TRBJ2-7; a weak D match, TRBD2 (6 bases). Trimming removed 3 bases from V and 4 bases from J, with 13 bases in between. CDR1 and CDR2 (germline): MNHEY, SMNVEV (reference sequence). CDR3 length: 14 residues. The CDR3 here is CASSFLTEGYEQYF. The CDR3 DNA reads as TGTGCCAGCAGTTTCCTGACGGAGGGTTACGAGCAGTACTTC.

The chain links TRBV5-6 to TRBJ2-7, with D unresolved. The CDR3 is 12 residues long. CDR1 is SGHDT and CDR2 is YYEEEE in the germline V gene. V was shortened by 4 bases and J by 1 base, with 6 bases between the two germline ends. Written as DNA, the CDR3 is TGTGCCAGCAGCGCAGATTCCTACGAGCAGTACTTC. This encodes CASSADSYEQYF.

CDR3 sequence reads: CATSRGGTGHYNEQFF. The CDR3 nucleotides are TGTGCCACCAGCAGAGGGGGGACAGGGCATTACAATGAGCAGTTCTTC. The V call is TRBV15, the J call TRBJ2-1; 9 nucleotides match TRBD1. The CDR3 loop spans 16 amino acids. The trim removed 1 base at V and 4 bases at J, leaving 5 bases unmatched. CDR1 is LNHNV, CDR2 YYDKDF, per germline (reference sequence).

The chain is built from TRBV7-9 and TRBJ2-5, with TRBD2 matching 14 bases. Germline lookup yields CDR1 SEHNR and CDR2 FQNEAQ (reference sequence). With 1 base clipped from V and 4 bases from J, the junction kept 8 bases outside the gene matches. This CDR3 is 18 amino acids long. CDR3 sequence (DNA): TGTGCCAGCAGCTTAGATGGGACTAGCGGGAGTGGCGCAGAGACCCAGTACTTC. Translating gives CASSLDGTSGSGAETQYF.

The chain employs TRBV9 and TRBJ2-3; D not resolved. Germline assignment: CDR1 SGDLS and CDR2 YYNGEE. This CDR3 contains 16 residues. Between the trimmed V and J ends, which lost 0 bases and 0 bases, there was a span of 11 bases. The chain's CDR3 is CASSVESAPSTDTQYF. CDR3 DNA: TGTGCCAGCAGCGTAGAGTCAGCTCCAAGCACAGATACGCAGTATTTT.

The J gene is TRBJ2-5, the V gene TRBV15, with 7 bases identical to TRBD1. Germline V gene lookup returns CDR1 LNHNV and CDR2 YYDKDF (reference sequence). J was trimmed by 4 bases and V by 0 bases; bases with no gene match: 5. CDR3 length: 15 amino acids. CDR3 DNA: TGTGCCACCAGCAGAGATTACCGGGACAGAGAGACCCAGTACTTC. Protein sequence: CATSRDYRDRETQYF.

CDR3 nucleotides: TGCGCCAGCAGCCAAGTGCTAGCGGGAGCCACCTCTAGCACAGATACGCAGTATTTT. Amino acids: CASSQVLAGATSSTDTQYF. The chain combines TRBV4-1 with TRBJ2-3, with TRBD2 matching 10 bases. The CDR3 consists of 19 residues. The V segment lost 1 base and the J segment 0 bases; nucleotides outside the gene matches: 10. Germline values: CDR1 MGHRA, CDR2 YSYEKL.

The chain joins TRBV28 to TRBJ2-1, with D hard to call. CDR3 length equals 11 residues. Germline V lookup: CDR1 MDHEN, CDR2 SYDVKM. The V and J ends lost 3 bases and 9 bases respectively, with 6 bases between them. CDR3 in DNA: TGTGCCAGCAGTTTGGGTACTGAGCAGTTCTTC. Its protein is CASSLGTEQFF.

J is TRBJ2-7 and V is TRBV29-1; D might be TRBD1 (6 bases). The CDR3 contains 13 residues. The germline V gene has CDR1 SQVTM and CDR2 ANQGSEA. V lost 6 bases, J lost 3 bases, and 15 bases lay in between. CDR3 coding DNA: TGCAGCGTAGAAATGACAGGTCTCTACGAGCAGTACTTC. Its translation: CSVEMTGLYEQYF.

This rearrangement joins TRBV11-3 to TRBJ2-7; perhaps TRBD1 as D (6 bases). Trimming shortened V by 5 bases and J by 0 bases, and 14 bases separated the two germline ends. Germline V gene sequence: CDR1 SGHNT, CDR2 YENEEA. The CDR3 totals 15 residues. The CDR3 protein is CASSRRRDTSYEQYF. The CDR3 coding sequence is TGTGCCAGCAGCCGCCGCCGGGACACCTCCTACGAGCAGTACTTC.

This clone turned up a few times. V usage is TRBV19 and J usage is TRBJ2-7; possible D gene TRBD1, 5 bases. Germline CDR1 LNHDA, CDR2 SQIVND (reference sequence). This CDR3 is built from 13 residues. V shed 4 bases and J shed 4 bases, with 11 bases lying between them. The CDR3: CASSSGHLYEQYF. The CDR3, as DNA: TGTGCCAGTAGTAGTGGACACTTATACGAGCAGTACTTC.